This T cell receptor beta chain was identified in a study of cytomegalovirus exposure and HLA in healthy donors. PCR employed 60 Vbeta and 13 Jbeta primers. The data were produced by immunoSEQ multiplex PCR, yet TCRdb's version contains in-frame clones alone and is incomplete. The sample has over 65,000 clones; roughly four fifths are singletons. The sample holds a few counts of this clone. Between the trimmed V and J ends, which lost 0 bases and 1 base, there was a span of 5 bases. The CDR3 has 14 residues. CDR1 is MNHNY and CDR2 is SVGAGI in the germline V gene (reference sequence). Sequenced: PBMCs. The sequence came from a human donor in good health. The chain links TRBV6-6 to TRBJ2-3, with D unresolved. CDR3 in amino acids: CASSYSAGTDTQYF. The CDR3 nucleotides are TGTGCCAGCAGTTACTCGGCCGGCACAGATACGCAGTATTTT.